This T cell receptor beta chain comes out of a study of T cell changes during pregnancy in multiple sclerosis. The method was immunoSEQ multiplex PCR; TCRdb's version includes in-frame clones alone and lacks a portion of them. The sample has over 50,000 clones; roughly 90% are singletons. The CDR3 loop spans 13 amino acids. V lost 6 bases, J lost 7 bases, and 12 bases lay in between. Looked up from germline, CDR1 is MDHEN and CDR2 is SYDVKM. The source material was CD4+ T cells from peripheral blood mononuclear cells, sampled after pregnancy. The V gene is TRBV28, the J gene TRBJ1-4, with D perhaps matching TRBD1 (5 bases). This TCR was sampled from a female donor with multiple sclerosis, enrolled in a pregnancy study. The chain's CDR3 is CASRFGGGEKLFF. CDR3 nucleotide sequence: TGTGCCAGCAGGTTCGGGGGGGGTGAAAAACTGTTTTTT.